The 29 T cell receptor beta chains reported below all come from one sample, sequenced in a study of cytomegalovirus exposure and HLA in healthy donors. PCR employed 60 Vbeta and 13 Jbeta primers. Sequencing was performed with immunoSEQ multiplex PCR; in TCRdb, only in-frame clones are kept and a portion is missing. The sample lists roughly 140,000 clones; roughly 80% were seen once. Material for sequencing was PBMCs. The receptors come from a human donor in good health.

This clone was picked up one time. This chain joins TRBV4-3 and TRBJ2-7, with D tentatively TRBD2 (5 bases). The CDR3 totals 14 residues. Trimming pared 1 base from V and 5 bases from J, leaving 12 bases between. Germline loops: CDR1 LGHNA, CDR2 YSLEER. This chain's CDR3 is CASSQGGLANEQYF. DNA of the CDR3: TGCGCCAGCAGCCAAGGCGGGCTAGCCAACGAGCAGTACTTC.

The chain links TRBV7-2 to TRBJ1-2; TRBD1 matches at 7 bases. V trimming: 5 bases; J trimming: 7 bases; junction bases outside the gene matches: 10. The CDR3 has 14 amino acids. Looked up from germline, CDR1 is SGHTA and CDR2 is FQGNSA. DNA of the CDR3: TGTGCCAGCAGCCCTCAAACAGGGGACAGTGGCTACACCTTC. It yields the protein CASSPQTGDSGYTF.

CDR3 sequence: CASSYSWQGPHAEAFF. In nucleotides, the CDR3 is TGTGCCAGCAGTTACTCTTGGCAGGGTCCCCACGCTGAAGCTTTCTTT. The chain uses TRBV6-6 and TRBJ1-1, with D maybe TRBD1 (5 bases). Germline V gene sequence: CDR1 MNHNY, CDR2 SVGAGI (reference sequence). The length of the CDR3 is 16 residues. V lost 0 bases, J lost 6 bases, and 17 bases lay in between.

V is TRBV5-4 and J is TRBJ2-7; D is unclear. Germline V gives CDR1 SGHNT, CDR2 YYREEE (reference sequence). CDR3 length: 13 amino acids. Trimming left V 1 base short and J 0 bases short, with 5 bases between. The CDR3 nucleotides are TGTGCCAGCAGCTTGCCCAACTCCTACGAGCAGTACTTC. Encoded protein: CASSLPNSYEQYF.

The chain is built from TRBV30 and TRBJ1-1; D is unresolved. From germline, CDR1 is GTSNPN and CDR2 SVGIG (reference sequence). The CDR3 loop spans 16 amino acids. Trimming took off 2 bases at V and 0 bases at J, with 16 bases between the two ends. The CDR3 DNA reads as TGTGCCTGGAGTCCCCCCCGGGAGGGAATGAACACTGAAGCTTTCTTT. It specifies CAWSPPREGMNTEAFF.

V is TRBV11-2 and J is TRBJ1-2; maybe TRBD1 (6 bases). The V end was cut by 5 bases, the J end by 8 bases, with 15 bases between. The CDR3 has 13 amino acids. Germline lookup yields CDR1 SGHAT and CDR2 FQNNGV. This chain's CDR3 is CASSPAPRGGYTF. The CDR3 coding sequence is TGTGCCAGCAGCCCGGCCCCCAGGGGCGGCTACACCTTC.

The V call is TRBV2, the J call TRBJ2-6; tentatively, D is TRBD1 (5 bases). This CDR3 is built from 13 residues. V was shortened by 8 bases and J by 9 bases, with 14 bases between the two germline ends. In germline, CDR1 is SNHLY, CDR2 FYNNEI. The CDR3 loop is CASARDLLNVLTF. For the CDR3, the DNA is TGTGCCAGCGCCAGGGATCTCCTCAACGTCCTGACTTTC.

J is TRBJ2-7 and V is TRBV7-2, with 12 bases fitting TRBD2. V lost 0 bases, J lost 0 bases, and 12 bases stayed unmatched. Germline lookup yields CDR1 SGHTA and CDR2 FQGNSA. The CDR3 sequence is 20 residues long. CDR3 region: CASSLAWSPSGRGSSYEQYF. DNA for the CDR3: TGTGCCAGCAGCTTAGCGTGGAGTCCTAGCGGGAGGGGGAGCTCCTACGAGCAGTACTTC.

This clone was detected once. Sequence at one end of the junction differs from germline and may be a read error. The chain is built from TRBV19 and TRBJ2-7; D is perhaps TRBD1 (6 bases). Per the germline V gene, CDR1 is LNHDA and CDR2 is SQIVND (reference sequence). The CDR3 contains 13 residues. The CDR3 spells CASSSRGINEQYF. The CDR3 DNA is TGTGCCAGCAGTAGCAGGGGAATCAACGAGCAGTACTTC.

The V call is TRBV5-4, the J call TRBJ1-2, with D unresolved. The CDR3 is made up of 12 amino acids. V lost 0 bases to trimming and J lost 6 bases, with 6 bases between them. The V gene's germline CDR1 is SGHNT and CDR2 YYREEE (reference sequence). CDR3 loop: CASSLGLDGYTF. CDR3 DNA: TGTGCCAGCAGCTTGGGTTTAGATGGCTACACCTTC.

This clone was counted once. The chain recombines TRBV19 with TRBJ2-7, with 7 bases aligning to TRBD2. The CDR3 covers 14 residues. V shed 6 bases, J shed 4 bases, and the junction held 9 bases outside the gene matches. Germline lookup yields CDR1 LNHDA and CDR2 SQIVND (reference sequence). CDR3 nucleotides: TGTGCCAGTAGCCTGGGGGGAGGGCAGTACGAGCAGTACTTC. This sequence encodes CASSLGGGQYEQYF.

The J gene is TRBJ1-6, the V gene TRBV10-2; TRBD1 agrees at 8 bases. Germline assignment: CDR1 WSHSY and CDR2 SAAADI. There are 15 residues in the CDR3. The V gene end was trimmed by 0 bases and the J gene end by 10 bases; junction bases not matched to a gene: 5. CDR3 bases: TGCGCCAGCAGTGAGTCAGGGGACAGGAGATCACCCCTCCACTTT. Translation gives CASSESGDRRSPLHF.

This clone was counted a few times. The V call is TRBV4-3, the J call TRBJ2-1, with 7 bases lining up with TRBD2. Germline V gene sequence: CDR1 LGHNA, CDR2 YSLEER. V lost 4 bases to trimming and J lost 8 bases; unmatched junction nucleotides: 5. The CDR3 sequence is 13 residues long. The CDR3 loop reads CASSRQTSDEQFF. The DNA for the CDR3 is TGCGCCAGCAGCCGCCAAACTAGCGATGAGCAGTTCTTC.

This sequence joins TRBV9 and TRBJ2-2; D ambiguous. V was clipped by 4 bases and J by 7 bases, with 17 bases between them. This CDR3 is built from 15 residues. Germline V gives CDR1 SGDLS, CDR2 YYNGEE. The CDR3 region has the DNA TGTGCCAGCAGCCCCCGTTCCCCGAGAGTCGGGGAGCTGTTTTTT. Encoded protein: CASSPRSPRVGELFF.

The V call is TRBV6-1, the J call TRBJ1-1; maybe TRBD1 (5 bases). The V gene lost 6 bases and the J gene lost 1 base, with 15 bases spanning the gap. The CDR3 length is 15 residues. Germline CDR1 MNHNS, CDR2 SASEGT. CDR3 region: CASRTLRGENTEAFF. CDR3 bases: TGTGCCAGCAGGACGCTCCGGGGGGAGAACACTGAAGCTTTCTTT.

CDR3 DNA sequence: TGTGCCAGTAGCGGACCGGGACAGGGGAGACCAACTAATGAAAAACTGTTTTTT. Protein product: CASSGPGQGRPTNEKLFF. V and J are TRBV19 and TRBJ1-4, with TRBD1 identical over 10 bases. The V and J ends lost 6 bases and 0 bases, in that order; junction bases with no gene match: 10. In germline, CDR1 is LNHDA, CDR2 SQIVND (reference sequence). The CDR3 totals 18 residues.

V is TRBV11-2 and J is TRBJ1-1; 7 bases are a match to TRBD1. The V and J ends lost 0 bases and 7 bases, in that order; junction bases with no gene match: 2. Germline CDR1 SGHAT, CDR2 FQNNGV. CDR3 length: 13 amino acids. The CDR3 is CASSLDRDSEAFF. The CDR3 DNA sequence: TGTGCCAGCAGCTTAGATCGGGACAGTGAAGCTTTCTTT.

This clone was observed a few times. The chain combines TRBV6-1 with TRBJ2-3; 9 bases align to TRBD2. Trimming at V came to 4 bases and at J to 1 base, leaving 0 bases not matched to a gene. The germline CDR1 and CDR2 sequences are MNHNS and SASEGT. There are 14 residues in the CDR3. The CDR3 sequence: CASSGTSGTDTQYF. CDR3 nucleotides: TGTGCCAGCAGTGGGACTAGCGGCACAGATACGCAGTATTTT.

The chain employs TRBV6-5 and TRBJ2-7; TRBD2 agrees at 7 bases. Germline values: CDR1 MNHEY, CDR2 SVGAGI. CDR3 length: 15 amino acids. J lost 0 bases, V lost 1 base, and 3 bases had no gene match. CDR3 in DNA: TGTGCCAGCAGTTACTACCGGGACTACTCCTACGAGCAGTACTTC. Translation gives CASSYYRDYSYEQYF.

This clone appeared a few times. The chain combines TRBV4-1 with TRBJ2-3, with D hard to call. The CDR3 totals 13 residues. The V gene's germline CDR1 is MGHRA and CDR2 YSYEKL. V was trimmed by 0 bases and J by 11 bases, leaving 12 bases between them. CDR3 in DNA: TGCGCCAGCAGCCAAGAGTCCTCTCCGGGGCAGTATTTT. This encodes CASSQESSPGQYF.

The chain links TRBV2 to TRBJ2-7; D is ambiguous. Germline CDR1 and CDR2: SNHLY and FYNNEI. The V end lost 11 bases, the J end lost 2 bases, and 13 bases lay between the germline ends. The CDR3 covers 12 residues. The CDR3 spells CAGTNSAYEQYF. The CDR3 DNA reads as TGTGCCGGCACCAACAGTGCCTACGAGCAGTACTTC.

This clone has only one observation. The genes are TRBV7-2 and TRBJ2-3; 10 nucleotides match TRBD2. Germline V CDR1 and CDR2: SGHTA, FQGNSA. Losses at the gene ends were 5 bases for V and 5 bases for J; bases not matched to a gene: 7. This CDR3 has 15 residues. CDR3 region: CASSPRGTSVDTQYF. CDR3 nucleotides: TGTGCCAGCAGCCCACGGGGGACTAGCGTAGATACGCAGTATTTT.

This chain connects TRBV6-1 to TRBJ1-2; D ambiguous. Trimming took off 3 bases at V and 5 bases at J, with 13 bases between the two ends. The length of the CDR3 is 14 residues. Germline values: CDR1 MNHNS, CDR2 SASEGT. For the CDR3, the DNA is TGTGCCAGCAGTGAGGGTCGGGGTTTTTATGGCTACACCTTC. This gives the protein CASSEGRGFYGYTF.

This clone was picked up a small number of times. The junction differs from germline at one of its ends, possibly a read error. This chain's CDR3 is CASSQDRPYGYPF. CDR3 DNA sequence: TGTGCCAGCAGCCAAGACAGGCCCTATGGCTACCCCTTC. The chain recombines TRBV7-2 with TRBJ1-2; D might be TRBD1 (6 bases). In germline, CDR1 is SGHTA, CDR2 FQGNSA. This CDR3 is 13 amino acids long.

The J gene is TRBJ1-1, the V gene TRBV4-1; maybe TRBD1 (6 bases). Between the trimmed V and J ends, which lost 3 bases and 0 bases, there was a span of 14 bases. Germline lookup yields CDR1 MGHRA and CDR2 YSYEKL. There are 16 residues in the CDR3. As DNA, the CDR3 is TGCGCCAGCAGCCAGGGAACGGGACAAATGAACACTGAAGCTTTCTTT. The encoded protein is CASSQGTGQMNTEAFF.

This clone appeared once. The CDR3 nucleotides are TGTGCCAGCAGCCAAATCTTGGGGCTTGAAGCTTTCTTT. Protein sequence: CASSQILGLEAFF. J is TRBJ1-1 and V is TRBV14; D perhaps matches TRBD1 (5 bases). This CDR3 has 13 residues. Trimming removed 2 bases at V and 7 bases at J, with 11 bases between. CDR1 SGHDN and CDR2 FVKESK come from the germline V gene. Complete variable domain (other parts from reference TRBV14 and TRBJ1-1): EAGVTQFPSHSVIEKGQTVTLRCDPISGHDNLYWYRRVMGKEIKFLLHFVKESKQDESGMPNNRFLAERTGGTYSTLKVQPAELEDSGVYFCASSQILGLEAFFGQGTRLTVV.

The chain carries TRBV27 and TRBJ2-5; 7 bases fit TRBD1. The CDR3 loop spans 13 amino acids. V lost 5 bases, J lost 11 bases, and 11 bases stayed unmatched. Germline V gene data show CDR1 as MNHEY and CDR2 as SMNVEV (reference sequence). CDR3 bases: TGTGCCAGCAGTCCCACAGGGGATGGGGAGCAGTACTTC. Its translation: CASSPTGDGEQYF.

The chain couples TRBV1 to TRBJ2-1; the DNA was not used to check the table's D call, TRBD2. TRBV1 constitutes a pseudogene. The CDR3 has 14 residues. Here the CDR3 reads CTSSLGAGRNEQFF. CDR3 sequence (DNA): TGCACCAGCAGCCTCGGGGCGGGAAGGAATGAGCAGTTCTTC.

Only a few counts were recorded for this clone. The J gene is TRBJ2-5, the V gene TRBV7-2; D gene ambiguous. This CDR3 is 13 amino acids long. Trimming removed 2 bases from V and 5 bases from J, with 9 bases in between. CDR1 is SGHTA and CDR2 is FQGNSA in the germline V gene. In nucleotides, the CDR3 is TGTGCCAGCAGCTTAACGGTGAAGGAGACCCAGTACTTC. Protein: CASSLTVKETQYF. The full variable domain, with the rest looked up from reference TRBV7-2 and TRBJ2-5, is GAGVSQSPSNKVTEKGKDVELRCDPISGHTALYWYRQSLGQGLEFLIYFQGNSAPDKSGLPSDRFSAERTGGSVSTLTIQRTQQEDSAVYLCASSLTVKETQYFGPGTRLLVL.